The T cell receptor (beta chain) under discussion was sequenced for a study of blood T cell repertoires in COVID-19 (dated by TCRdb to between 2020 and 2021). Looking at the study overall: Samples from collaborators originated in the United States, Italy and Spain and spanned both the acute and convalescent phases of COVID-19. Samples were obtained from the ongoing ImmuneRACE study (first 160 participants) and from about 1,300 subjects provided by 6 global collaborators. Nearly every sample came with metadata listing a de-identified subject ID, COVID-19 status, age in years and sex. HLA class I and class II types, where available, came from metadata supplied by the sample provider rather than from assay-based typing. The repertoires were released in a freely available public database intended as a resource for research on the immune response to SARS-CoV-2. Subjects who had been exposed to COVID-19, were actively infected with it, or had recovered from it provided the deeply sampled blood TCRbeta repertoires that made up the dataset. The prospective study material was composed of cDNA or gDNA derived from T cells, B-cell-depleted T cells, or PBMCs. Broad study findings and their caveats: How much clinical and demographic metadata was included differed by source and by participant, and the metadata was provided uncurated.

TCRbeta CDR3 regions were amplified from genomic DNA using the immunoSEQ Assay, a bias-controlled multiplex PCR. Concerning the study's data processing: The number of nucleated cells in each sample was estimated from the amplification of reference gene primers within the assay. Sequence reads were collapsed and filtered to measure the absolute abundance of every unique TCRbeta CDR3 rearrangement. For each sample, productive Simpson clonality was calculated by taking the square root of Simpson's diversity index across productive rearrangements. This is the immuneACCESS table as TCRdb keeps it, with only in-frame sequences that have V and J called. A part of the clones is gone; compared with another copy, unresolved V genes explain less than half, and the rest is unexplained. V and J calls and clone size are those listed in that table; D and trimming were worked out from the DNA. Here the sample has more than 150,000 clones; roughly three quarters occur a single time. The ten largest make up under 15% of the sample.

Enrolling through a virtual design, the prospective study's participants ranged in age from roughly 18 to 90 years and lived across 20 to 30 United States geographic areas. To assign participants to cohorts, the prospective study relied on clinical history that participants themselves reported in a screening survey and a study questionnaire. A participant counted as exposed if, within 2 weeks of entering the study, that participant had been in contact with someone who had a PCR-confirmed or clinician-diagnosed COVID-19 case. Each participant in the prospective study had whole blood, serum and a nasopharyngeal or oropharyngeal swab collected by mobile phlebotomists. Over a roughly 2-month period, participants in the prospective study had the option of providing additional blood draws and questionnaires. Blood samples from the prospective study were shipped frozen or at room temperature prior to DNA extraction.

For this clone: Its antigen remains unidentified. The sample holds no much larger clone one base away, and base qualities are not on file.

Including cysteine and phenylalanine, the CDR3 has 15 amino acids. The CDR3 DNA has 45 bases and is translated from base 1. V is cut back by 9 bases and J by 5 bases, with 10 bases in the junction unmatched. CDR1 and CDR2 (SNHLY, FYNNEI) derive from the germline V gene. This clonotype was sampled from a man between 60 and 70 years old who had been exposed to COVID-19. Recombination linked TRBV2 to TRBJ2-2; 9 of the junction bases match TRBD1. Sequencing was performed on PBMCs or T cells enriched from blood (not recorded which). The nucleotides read TGTGCCAGTACCAGACCGGGACAGGGTACCGGGGAGCTGTTTTTT. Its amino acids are CASTRPGQGTGELFF.